A selection of T cell receptor beta chains follows, all from one sample in a study of cytomegalovirus exposure and HLA in healthy donors. Sequencing was performed with immunoSEQ multiplex PCR; in TCRdb, only in-frame clones are kept and a portion is missing. Found here are tens of thousands of clones, 60% to 85% of them singletons; the top ten hold around 5.1%. Sequenced sample: PBMCs. All receptors derive from a male donor in good health and CMV-seropositive. Each CDR3 is given with its conserved first and last residue. D genes are given only for firm matches. Only part of the rows carry a size: once, few, many, or a class if the clone is expanded.

V: TRBV28
J: TRBJ2-2
size: once
D: TRBD2
CDR3: CASSVSGFTTGELFF
DNA: TGTGCCAGCAGTGTTAGCGGGTTTACCACCGGGGAGCTGTTTTTT

V: TRBV15
J: TRBJ1-2
size: -
D: TRBD1
CDR3: CATSPSTGGAYGYTF
DNA: TGTGCCACCAGCCCAAGCACAGGGGGCGCCTATGGCTACACCTTC

V: TRBV7-9
J: TRBJ2-7
size: -
D: -
CDR3: CASSVVEGLEQYF
DNA: TGTGCCAGCAGCGTAGTGGAGGGCCTCGAGCAGTACTTC

V: TRBV5-1
J: TRBJ1-1
size: -
D: -
CDR3: CASSFTGEAFF
DNA: TGCGCCAGCAGCTTCACGGGGGAAGCTTTCTTT

V: TRBV7-9
J: TRBJ1-6
size: -
D: TRBD1
CDR3: CASSSRQGGNSPLHF
DNA: TGTGCCAGCAGCTCAAGACAGGGGGGAAATTCACCCCTCCACTTT

V: TRBV4-3
J: TRBJ1-1
size: few
D: TRBD1
CDR3: CASSQETGVGEAFF
DNA: TGCGCCAGCAGCCAGGAAACAGGGGTTGGTGAAGCTTTCTTT

V: TRBV6-1
J: TRBJ2-3
size: -
D: TRBD2
CDR3: CATGTSGSPDTQYF
DNA: TGTGCCACCGGGACTAGCGGGAGCCCAGATACGCAGTATTTT

V: TRBV11-2
J: TRBJ2-5
size: -
D: TRBD2
CDR3: CASSLVGTRETQYF
DNA: TGTGCCAGCAGCTTAGTGGGGACTAGAGAGACCCAGTACTTC

V: TRBV7-8
J: TRBJ2-7
size: few
D: -
CDR3: CASSVGPTAYEQYF
DNA: TGTGCCAGCAGCGTAGGGCCCACCGCCTACGAGCAGTACTTC

V: TRBV12-2
J: TRBJ1-2
size: -
D: -
CDR3: CASRGKLNGYRENYGYTF
DNA: TGTGCAAGTCGCGGAAAATTAAATGGATACAGGGAAAACTATGGCTACACCTTC

V: TRBV11-3
J: TRBJ2-7
size: once
D: -
CDR3: CASSLAAGSFYEQYF
DNA: TGTGCCAGCAGCTTAGCGGCAGGGTCGTTCTACGAGCAGTACTTC

V: TRBV5-4
J: TRBJ2-2
size: -
D: TRBD1
CDR3: CASSFFTGGSGELFF
DNA: TGTGCCAGCAGCTTTTTTACAGGGGGCAGCGGGGAGCTGTTTTTT

V: TRBV1
J: TRBJ1-6
size: -
D: -
CDR3: CTSSQNRIGSPLHF
DNA: TGCACCAGCAGCCAGAACAGAATAGGTTCACCCCTCCACTTT

V: TRBV30
J: TRBJ1-5
size: once
D: -
CDR3: CAWSTQGFQPQHF
DNA: TGTGCCTGGAGCACTCAGGGTTTTCAGCCCCAGCATTTT

V: TRBV12-5
J: TRBJ2-3
size: -
D: -
CDR3: CASGLAEGDTQYF
DNA: TGTGCTAGTGGTTTGGCGGAGGGGGATACGCAGTATTTT

V: TRBV6-1
J: TRBJ1-5
size: -
D: -
CDR3: CASSETGERPQHF
DNA: TGTGCCAGCAGTGAAACGGGGGAGCGGCCCCAGCATTTT

V: TRBV5-1
J: TRBJ2-7
size: -
D: -
CDR3: CASSLGSIYEQYF
DNA: TGCGCCAGCAGCTTGGGCTCTATCTACGAGCAGTACTTC

V: TRBV11-2
J: TRBJ2-1
size: -
D: TRBD2
CDR3: CASSKISGRGDEQFF
DNA: TGTGCCAGCAGCAAAATTAGCGGGCGAGGGGATGAGCAGTTCTTC

V: TRBV28
J: TRBJ1-4
size: -
D: -
CDR3: CASSFRGELFF
DNA: TGTGCCAGCAGTTTCCGGGGTGAACTGTTTTTT

V: TRBV28
J: TRBJ2-2
size: -
D: TRBD2
CDR3: CASGASSGGANGELFF
DNA: TGTGCCAGCGGGGCCTCTAGCGGGGGGGCCAACGGGGAGCTGTTTTTT

V: TRBV30
J: TRBJ1-2
size: -
D: -
CDR3: CAWSGGRDYYGYTF
DNA: TGTGCCTGGAGTGGCGGCAGGGACTACTATGGCTACACCTTC

V: TRBV5-4
J: TRBJ2-1
size: -
D: TRBD2
CDR3: CAGSFQGTSGLLDNEQFF
DNA: TGTGCCGGCAGCTTCCAAGGGACTAGCGGTTTACTTGACAATGAGCAGTTCTTC

V: TRBV4-2
J: TRBJ2-3
size: -
D: TRBD1
CDR3: CASRGRDRGDTQYF
DNA: TGTGCCAGCAGGGGCCGGGACAGGGGAGATACGCAGTATTTT

V: TRBV7-9
J: TRBJ1-2
size: -
D: -
CDR3: CASSWTGINYGYTF
DNA: TGTGCCAGCAGCTGGACCGGGATCAACTATGGCTACACCTTC

V: TRBV19
J: TRBJ1-1
size: medium-sized
D: -
CDR3: CATLTGFGEAFF
DNA: TGTGCCACATTAACGGGGTTTGGTGAAGCTTTCTTT

V: TRBV5-4
J: TRBJ2-1
size: -
D: -
CDR3: CASSLPPPDCEQFF
DNA: TGTGCCAGCAGCTTGCCCCCCCCAGACTGTGAGCAGTTCTTC

V: TRBV10-3
J: TRBJ2-7
size: few
D: TRBD1
CDR3: CAISGGQGAAEQYF
DNA: TGTGCCATCAGTGGAGGACAGGGGGCAGCCGAGCAGTACTTC

V: TRBV7-2
J: TRBJ1-2
size: -
D: TRBD1
CDR3: CASSLGGQDGRGYTF
DNA: TGTGCCAGCAGCTTAGGGGGACAGGATGGTCGTGGCTACACCTTC

V: TRBV5-1
J: TRBJ1-2
size: -
D: TRBD1
CDR3: CASRNRTGGNGYTF
DNA: TGCGCCAGTAGAAATCGGACAGGGGGGAATGGCTACACCTTC

V: TRBV5-1
J: TRBJ2-2
size: once
D: -
CDR3: CASSLDAGRTGELFF
DNA: TGCGCCAGCAGCTTGGATGCGGGACGCACCGGGGAGCTGTTTTTT